The 15 T cell receptor beta chains below were found in one sample sequenced in a study of vaccination and CD4 T cells after COVID-19 (dated by TCRdb to between 2021 and 2022). The method was PCR. The instrument was an Illumina iSeq 100. TCR sequencing of DNA from cultured CD4+ T cells used the Oncomine TCR Beta short-read assay at the Johns Hopkins FTIC core. The public reads were run again by TCRdb, first through fastp at Q25 and then through MiXCR, and only productive beta chains were kept. Rows merge per CDR3 protein into single entries with the most common DNA and genes. This sample gives 15,000 to 20,000 distinct CDR3 sequences in total; 49% of them show up just once. The ten largest clones capture under 4.5% of the sample. For these TCRs, the target antigens are not known. The treatment or condition label of this sample denotes: roughly ten-day PBMC culture with coronavirus spike peptide pools or control peptides (ViraFEST assay).

The sequencing input was CD4+ T cells from blood, cultured in vitro. The receptor source for this set is a human donor who had recovered from COVID-19.

The chain combines TRBV28 with TRBJ2-1, with TRBD2 as a possible D gene (5 bases). The V gene's germline CDR1 is MDHEN and CDR2 SYDVKM. Trimming pared 5 bases from V and 10 bases from J, leaving 18 bases between. The CDR3 is 14 amino acids. In DNA, the CDR3 is TGTGCCAGCAGTCCCCCTTCTCGGGGTAGCGAGCAGTTCTTC. Protein: CASSPPSRGSEQFF.

This clonotype has only a few counts. This chain links TRBV10-3 with TRBJ1-1; 10 bases agree with TRBD1. The germline gives CDR1 ENHRY, CDR2 SYGVKD. The CDR3 is made up of 14 amino acids. V lost 7 bases, J lost 1 base, and 3 bases stayed unmatched. DNA for the CDR3: TGTGCCATCAAGGGGGACAGGGGGAACACTGAAGCTTTCTTT. Encoded protein: CAIKGDRGNTEAFF.

The rearrangement uses TRBV19 and TRBJ2-2, with D unresolved. CDR3 length equals 15 residues. V lost 3 bases and J 0 bases, leaving 8 bases between the germline ends. Germline V lookup: CDR1 LNHDA, CDR2 SQIVND (reference sequence). Written as DNA, the CDR3 is TGTGCCAGTAGTATGGTAGGGACGAACACCGGGGAGCTGTTTTTT. This encodes CASSMVGTNTGELFF.

The chain links TRBV19 to TRBJ2-3; 10 nucleotides match TRBD1. CDR1 and CDR2 (germline): LNHDA, SQIVND (reference sequence). The CDR3 has 14 amino acids. V shed 7 bases, J shed 2 bases, and the junction held 3 bases outside the gene matches. CDR3: CASMGQGNTDTQYF. Here the CDR3 DNA reads TGTGCCAGTATGGGACAGGGGAACACAGATACGCAGTATTTT.

In this sample, this clonotype turned up once. V is TRBV12-3 or TRBV12-4 and J is TRBJ1-5; tentative D call: TRBD1 (5 bases). The CDR3 totals 15 residues. V lost 7 bases and J 2 bases, leaving 15 bases between the germline ends. The CDR3 region has the DNA TGTGCCAGCACGGGAGGGGTTAGTGGCAATCAGCCCCAGCATTTT. Its protein is CASTGGVSGNQPQHF.

Written as DNA, the CDR3 is TGTGCCAGCAGGACTAGCGGGATGGCCCATGAGCAGTTCTTC. Its protein is CASRTSGMAHEQFF. V gene TRBV2 combines with J gene TRBJ2-1; TRBD2 matches 11 bases. Per germline, CDR1 SNHLY and CDR2 FYNNEI. The CDR3 contains 14 residues. J was trimmed by 8 bases and V by 6 bases; bases with no gene match: 6.

The rearrangement links TRBV5-6 to TRBJ1-1, with D perhaps matching TRBD1 (5 bases). The length of the CDR3 is 14 residues. Trimming removed 3 bases from V and 5 bases from J, with 14 bases in between. CDR1 and CDR2 from the germline V gene are SGHDT and YYEEEE. The CDR3 DNA reads as TGTGCCAGCAGCTCGCAACCAAGGGGTACTGAAGCTTTCTTT. Its protein is CASSSQPRGTEAFF.

This clonotype was observed a few times. V and J are TRBV6-2 or TRBV6-3 and TRBJ1-2; D not certain. Deletions cut 0 bases from V and 4 bases from J, with 6 bases between. CDR1 is MNHEY, CDR2 SVGEGT, per germline. The CDR3 spans 13 residues. In nucleotides, the CDR3 is TGTGCCAGCAGTTACTCTCCGGCCTATGGCTACACCTTC. Translating gives CASSYSPAYGYTF.

The gene calls are TRBV30 and TRBJ1-5; 7 bases are a match to TRBD1. This CDR3 spans 15 amino acids. The J segment lost 0 bases and the V segment lost 2 bases, leaving 4 bases of the junction unmatched. Germline CDR1 GTSNPN, CDR2 SVGIG (reference sequence). DNA for the CDR3: TGTGCCTGGAGTCGGGACAGACGTAGCAATCAGCCCCAGCATTTT. Translation: CAWSRDRRSNQPQHF.

This clonotype was picked up a small number of times. V usage is TRBV24-1 and J usage is TRBJ1-1; the D is unclear. Germline CDR1 and CDR2: KGHDR and SFDVKD. Trimming stripped 9 bases from V and 8 bases from J, with 12 bases between. The length of the CDR3 is 11 residues. For the CDR3, the DNA is TGTGCCACCCGACACGGGGAGGAAGCTTTCTTT. It yields the protein CATRHGEEAFF.

The chain is built from TRBV20-1 and TRBJ2-3; maybe TRBD1 (6 bases). V lost 6 bases, J lost 5 bases, and 15 bases lay in between. The CDR3 has 13 residues. Germline CDR1 DFQATT, CDR2 SNEGSKA (reference sequence). Here the CDR3 DNA reads TGCAGTGCACAAGGGGGAACGAAAGATACGCAGTATTTT. This translates into CSAQGGTKDTQYF.

This clonotype showed up just a few times. The chain recombines TRBV5-1 with TRBJ2-2; 9 bases are a match to TRBD1. J lost 5 bases, V lost 4 bases, and 9 bases had no gene match. CDR1 is SGHRS and CDR2 is YFSETQ in the germline V gene. This CDR3 region has 16 residues. The CDR3 coding sequence is TGCGCCAGCAGCCGCGAGGGGACAGGGACTACCGGGGAGCTGTTTTTT. Translated, it gives CASSREGTGTTGELFF. Using reference TRBV5-1 and TRBJ2-2 for the parts outside the CDR3, the full variable domain is KAGVTQTPRYLIKTRGQQVTLSCSPISGHRSVSWYQQTPGQGLQFLFEYFSETQRNKGNFPGRFSGRQFSNSRSEMNVSTLELGDSALYLCASSREGTGTTGELFFGEGSRLTVL.

The chain combines TRBV2 with TRBJ2-1, with D perhaps TRBD2 (6 bases). Germline assignment: CDR1 SNHLY and CDR2 FYNNEI. V lost 9 bases and J 4 bases, leaving 10 bases between the germline ends. This CDR3 is built from 12 residues. As DNA, the CDR3 is TGTGCCAGTCGGGCGGGGTACAATGAGCAGTTCTTC. Translated: CASRAGYNEQFF.

This clonotype showed up just once. The chain combines TRBV20-1 with TRBJ2-5; a weak D match, TRBD2 (5 bases). V lost 2 bases and J lost 7, with 17 bases in between. Germline CDR1 and CDR2: DFQATT and SNEGSKA (reference sequence). This CDR3 region has 14 residues. The CDR3 DNA reads as TGCAGTGCTAGACGGACCGGGGAGATGGGGACCCAGTACTTC. Translating it yields CSARRTGEMGTQYF.

This clonotype has more than one count but fewer than ten. CDR3 in amino acids: CASSLGQGLRYTEAFF. In DNA form, the CDR3 reads TGTGCCAGCAGCCTGGGACAGGGTCTACGGTACACTGAAGCTTTCTTT. This sequence joins TRBV12-3 or TRBV12-4 and TRBJ1-1; 9 nucleotides align to TRBD1. Trimming cost V 6 bases and J 3 bases; bases outside gene matches: 11. The CDR3 totals 16 residues.